This TCR beta chain derives from a study of blood T cell repertoires in COVID-19. Libraries were prepared by immunoSEQ multiplex PCR; TCRdb keeps only in-frame clonotypes and omits some of them. The profile shows roughly 360,000 clones, around 83% of them singletons. The length of the CDR3 is 13 residues. The trim removed 4 bases at V and 5 bases at J, leaving 2 bases unmatched. Per the germline V gene, CDR1 is SGHNT and CDR2 is YENEEA. The clonotype was recovered from a woman aged 45 to 65 who had recovered from COVID-19. The chain links TRBV11-3 to TRBJ1-1; the match to TRBD1 covers 9 bases. The specimen sequenced was PBMCs or T cells enriched from blood (not recorded which). The CDR3 spells CASSSGTGTEAFF. In DNA form, the CDR3 reads TGTGCCAGCAGCTCCGGGACAGGGACTGAAGCTTTCTTT.